The source of this TCR beta chain is a study of regulatory T cells in long-lasting Graves disease. Construction of the TCR beta libraries employed iRepertoire HTBI primers in conjunction with Arm-PCR of CDR3 regions. Each CDR3 protein gets one entry after TCRdb re-called the multiplex PCR reads with MiXCR. The sample comprises about 460,000 distinct CDR3 sequences, 13% to 15% of which are singletons, and about a sixth rests with the top ten. This clonotype was recorded at least ten times. The length of the CDR3 is 16 residues. The V gene lost 3 bases and the J gene lost 0 bases, with 18 bases spanning the gap. In germline, CDR1 is DFQATT, CDR2 SNEGSKA (reference sequence). Time point described: newly diagnosed GD, antithyroid drugs for less than 3 months. PBMC-derived RNA was used for the TCR library. These data also featured in a second study, about T cells in Graves' hyperthyroidism and ophthalmopathy.

Sequenced here: peripheral blood mononuclear cells (PBMCs), sampled at new diagnosis, from a patient treated with antithyroid drugs. The V gene is TRBV20-1, the J gene TRBJ2-7; either TRBD1 or TRBD2 may supply D (5 bases each). This clonotype was obtained from a woman between 45 and 65 years old with Graves disease. The CDR3 DNA reads TGCAGTGCTAGTAGGGAAGGGACCGGTCGCTCCTACGAGCAGTACTTC. This codes for CSASREGTGRSYEQYF.